This T cell receptor (beta chain) stems from a study of cytomegalovirus exposure and HLA in healthy donors. Regarding donors, all were healthy bone marrow donors. The CDR3 length is 15 residues. Germline V gives CDR1 SGHNT, CDR2 YENEEA. Between the trimmed V and J ends, which lost 0 bases and 4 bases, there was a span of 10 bases. 13 Jbeta primers and 60 Vbeta primers were used for the PCR. Sequencing was performed with immunoSEQ multiplex PCR; in TCRdb, only in-frame clones are kept and a portion is missing. The data hold roughly 90,000 clones, with roughly four fifths observed a single time. The specimen sequenced was PBMCs. This rearrangement joins TRBV11-3 to TRBJ2-1; possibly TRBD1 for D (6 bases). The clonotype originates from a man younger than 45 in good health and CMV-seropositive. CDR3 sequence reads: CASSLDDRTYNEQFF. Written as DNA, the CDR3 is TGTGCCAGCAGCTTAGATGACAGGACGTACAATGAGCAGTTCTTC.